These 30 T cell receptor beta chains were sequenced from one sample in a study of T cell responses to AZD1222 COVID-19 vaccine (dated by TCRdb to the early 2020s). The method was the immunoSEQ multiplex PCR assay. TCRdb retrieved this table from immuneACCESS and kept in-frame rearrangements only. Not all clones are present; in checked studies, unresolved V genes account for under half, and no reason is known for the remainder. Here the sample has roughly 120,000 clones; roughly 90% occur a single time. The ten largest clones capture over 3% of the sample. Interpreted using the paper, the time point label stands for: baseline before first vaccination. The sequenced sample was peripheral blood, obtained on day 0 of AZD1222 vaccination. Receptors were obtained from an adult in good health.

The rearrangement uses TRBV3-1 (or the pseudogene TRBV3-2) and TRBJ1-5; D perhaps matches TRBD1 (5 bases). This CDR3 spans 13 amino acids. Trimming left V 4 bases short and J 6 bases short, with 10 bases between. Germline loops: CDR1 LGHDT, CDR2 YNNKEL (reference sequence). CDR3 protein: CASSRGAAQPQHF. In nucleotides, the CDR3 is TGTGCCAGCAGCCGTGGGGCAGCTCAGCCCCAGCATTTT.

The chain uses TRBV27 and TRBJ1-4; D is possibly TRBD1 (5 bases). Germline values: CDR1 MNHEY, CDR2 SMNVEV (reference sequence). V lost 5 bases and J lost 5, with 12 bases in between. CDR3 length equals 14 residues. CDR3 in DNA: TGTGCCAGCAGTGGTCTGACAGACAATGAAAAACTGTTTTTT. Protein product: CASSGLTDNEKLFF.

V is TRBV18 and J is TRBJ1-3, with TRBD1 identical over 9 bases. Germline V gene lookup returns CDR1 KGHSH and CDR2 LQKENI. The CDR3 totals 15 residues. With 6 bases clipped from V and 9 bases from J, the junction kept 12 bases outside the gene matches. DNA for the CDR3: TGTGCCAGCTCCCGGCAAGGGACAGGGTCTACCACCATATATTTT. Protein sequence: CASSRQGTGSTTIYF.

CDR3 nucleotides: TGTGCCAGCAGTTTTAAACAGGCCACCTACGAGCAGTACTTC. This gives the protein CASSFKQATYEQYF. This rearrangement joins TRBV27 to TRBJ2-7, with D perhaps matching TRBD1 (5 bases). The V gene's germline CDR1 is MNHEY and CDR2 SMNVEV (reference sequence). This CDR3 contains 14 residues. V lost 3 bases and J lost 2, with 11 bases in between.

The chain links TRBV9 to TRBJ2-5; D is undetermined. Germline-derived CDR1 and CDR2 are SGDLS and YYNGEE. The CDR3 length is 15 residues. V was shortened by 0 bases and J by 5 bases, with 14 bases between the two germline ends. Here the CDR3 reads CASSVGAAVRETQYF. The CDR3 nucleotides are TGTGCCAGCAGCGTAGGGGCCGCGGTCAGGGAGACCCAGTACTTC.

The count of this clone is one. V and J are TRBV13 and TRBJ1-1; D may be TRBD1 (6 bases). This CDR3 is 16 amino acids long. CDR1 is PRHDT, CDR2 FYEKMQ, per germline (reference sequence). V was trimmed by 5 bases and J by 5 bases, leaving 21 bases between them. The CDR3 coding sequence is TGTGCCAGCAGCCCACAGGGTAAGATCCTCTTGACTGAAGCTTTCTTT. Translated: CASSPQGKILLTEAFF.

This clone was counted only a few times. This chain links TRBV4-1 with TRBJ1-4, with D possibly matching TRBD1 (6 bases). The germline V and J ends were trimmed by 0 bases and 8 bases, with 16 bases remaining between them. CDR1 is MGHRA, CDR2 YSYEKL, per germline. There are 16 residues in the CDR3. The CDR3 DNA reads as TGCGCCAGCAGCCAAGATCCGAGCGTCAGGGGCGAAAAACTGTTTTTT. Its protein product is CASSQDPSVRGEKLFF.

This clone appeared once. The J gene is TRBJ2-2, the V gene TRBV19; 8 bases agree with TRBD1. Germline V CDR1 and CDR2: LNHDA, SQIVND (reference sequence). J was trimmed by 6 bases and V by 7 bases; bases with no gene match: 10. The length of the CDR3 is 15 residues. CDR3 protein: CASTRTGQYPGELFF. CDR3 DNA: TGTGCCAGTACCAGGACAGGGCAATACCCCGGGGAGCTGTTTTTT.

This clone occurred a few times. The chain has TRBV29-1 and TRBJ1-1; no reliable D call. The CDR3 consists of 11 residues. Per the germline V gene, CDR1 is SQVTM and CDR2 is ANQGSEA. V lost 5 bases and J lost 7, with 11 bases in between. The CDR3 here is CSVLVADEAFF. The CDR3, as DNA: TGCAGCGTTCTGGTGGCGGATGAAGCTTTCTTT. The full variable domain, its missing parts supplied by reference TRBV29-1 and TRBJ1-1, is SAVISQKPSRDICQRGTSLTIQCQVDSQVTMMFWYRQQPGQSLTLIATANQGSEATYESGFVIDKFPISRPNLTFSTLTVSNMSPEDSSIYLCSVLVADEAFFGQGTRLTVV.

The CDR3 loop is CASSIGGPSNQPQHF. CDR3 DNA sequence: TGTGCCAGTAGTATAGGTGGACCAAGCAATCAGCCCCAGCATTTT. The J gene is TRBJ1-5, the V gene TRBV19; D is uncertain. The CDR3 runs 15 residues. Deletions cut 1 base from V and 1 base from J, with 8 bases between. Germline CDR1 LNHDA, CDR2 SQIVND (reference sequence).

Points on this clone: The germline gene is not matched at one end of the junction; a read error may be the cause. The V call is TRBV11-3, the J call TRBJ1-1; D is possibly TRBD1 (6 bases). Germline CDR1 and CDR2: SGHNT and YENEEA. This CDR3 is 15 amino acids long. The chain's CDR3 is CAGSLGGASGTEAFF. CDR3 bases: TGTGCCGGCAGCTTAGGGGGGGCTTCGGGCACTGAAGCTTTCTTT. The full variable domain, completed using reference TRBV11-3 and TRBJ1-1, is EAGVVQSPRYKIIEKKQPVAFWCNPISGHNTLYWYLQNLGQGPELLIRYENEEAVDDSQLPKDRFSAERLKGVDSTLKIQPAELGDSAVYLCAGSLGGASGTEAFFGQGTRLTVV.

There are a few counts of this clone. The chain has TRBV5-6 and TRBJ2-5; D is possibly TRBD2 (6 bases). Germline CDR1 is SGHDT and CDR2 is YYEEEE. V was clipped by 1 base and J by 4 bases, with 17 bases between them. The CDR3 totals 16 residues. CDR3 protein: CASSLPPAGGRETQYF. CDR3 DNA sequence: TGTGCCAGCAGCTTGCCCCCCGCCGGAGGGAGAGAGACCCAGTACTTC.

This clone has a single count. The rearrangement links TRBV9 to TRBJ2-3, with D perhaps matching TRBD1 or TRBD2 (6 bases each). V shed 2 bases and J shed 1 base, with 11 bases lying between them. The CDR3 spans 15 residues. Germline CDR1 SGDLS, CDR2 YYNGEE. CDR3: CASSVVGGRTDTQYF. The CDR3 DNA follows: TGTGCCAGCAGCGTTGTTGGGGGGCGCACAGATACGCAGTATTTT.

The chain has TRBV6-5 and TRBJ2-7; D might be TRBD1 or TRBD2, each matching 5 bases. Germline V gene sequence: CDR1 MNHEY, CDR2 SVGAGI. This CDR3 region has 15 residues. Between the trimmed V and J ends, which lost 0 bases and 3 bases, there was a span of 12 bases. As DNA, the CDR3 is TGTGCCAGCAGTTACTCCCCCGGGGCGGGCTACGAGCAGTACTTC. This encodes CASSYSPGAGYEQYF.

The chain couples TRBV4-2 to TRBJ2-7; 10 nucleotides align to TRBD2. V gave up 0 bases and J gave up 6 bases; unmatched junction bases: 11. Germline V lookup: CDR1 LGHNA, CDR2 YNFKEQ. The CDR3 has 17 residues. This CDR3 reads CASSQEWGAGGLLEQYF. For the CDR3, the DNA is TGTGCCAGCAGCCAAGAATGGGGAGCGGGGGGGCTTCTCGAGCAGTACTTC.

The J gene is TRBJ2-3, the V gene TRBV5-1; the D is unclear. The V gene's germline CDR1 is SGHRS and CDR2 YFSETQ. The germline V and J ends were trimmed by 4 bases and 0 bases, with 12 bases remaining between them. The CDR3 runs to 15 residues. CDR3 sequence (DNA): TGCGCCAGCAGCGCTGCCGTTACTAGCACAGATACGCAGTATTTT. Protein: CASSAAVTSTDTQYF. Full variable domain (remainder filled in from reference TRBV5-1 and TRBJ2-3): KAGVTQTPRYLIKTRGQQVTLSCSPISGHRSVSWYQQTPGQGLQFLFEYFSETQRNKGNFPGRFSGRQFSNSRSEMNVSTLELGDSALYLCASSAAVTSTDTQYFGPGTRLTVL.

The chain links TRBV5-1 to TRBJ1-5; D possibly corresponds to TRBD1 (5 bases). V lost 7 bases, J lost 5 bases, and 22 bases lay in between. Germline CDR1 SGHRS, CDR2 YFSETQ. CDR3 size: 16 residues. CDR3: CASLWQEGTDDQPQHF. In DNA form, the CDR3 reads TGCGCCAGCTTATGGCAGGAGGGGACCGATGATCAGCCCCAGCATTTT.

The V and J genes are TRBV25-1 and TRBJ1-4, with 8 bases that match TRBD1. J gave up 3 bases and V 3 bases, and 6 bases lay outside the gene matches. The CDR3 sequence is 16 residues long. Germline CDR1 is MGHDK and CDR2 is SYGVNS. The CDR3 nucleotides are TGTGCCAGCAGTGACCCGCCGGACAGGGCTAATGAAAAACTGTTTTTT. Translated, it gives CASSDPPDRANEKLFF.

The chain couples TRBV5-1 to TRBJ1-2; the D gene is possibly TRBD1 (6 bases). Per the germline V gene, CDR1 is SGHRS and CDR2 is YFSETQ. V was trimmed by 4 bases and J by 8 bases, leaving 12 bases between them. The CDR3 spans 12 residues. CDR3 bases: TGCGCCAGCAGCCTGGACAGTCTGGGCTACACCTTC. Its protein product is CASSLDSLGYTF.

The chain has TRBV11-2 and TRBJ2-7, with D possibly TRBD1 on 6 matching bases. CDR1 and CDR2 from the germline V gene are SGHAT and FQNNGV. The V gene lost 1 base and the J gene lost 3 bases, with 13 bases spanning the gap. The CDR3 consists of 15 residues. This CDR3 reads CASSLAQGKYYEQYF. CDR3 nucleotide sequence: TGTGCCAGCAGCTTAGCCCAGGGGAAGTACTACGAGCAGTACTTC. Together with reference TRBV11-2 and TRBJ2-7, the CDR3 gives the full variable domain: EAGVAQSPRYKIIEKRQSVAFWCNPISGHATLYWYQQILGQGPKLLIQFQNNGVVDDSQLPKDRFSAERLKGVDSTLKIQPAKLEDSAVYLCASSLAQGKYYEQYFGPGTRLTVT.

This chain links TRBV9 with TRBJ2-3; 13 bases are a match to TRBD2. J gave up 4 bases and V 0 bases, and 5 bases lay outside the gene matches. Germline V CDR1 and CDR2: SGDLS, YYNGEE. The CDR3 extends over 17 amino acids. CDR3: CASSVALTSGGPDTQYF. CDR3 in DNA: TGTGCCAGCAGCGTAGCCCTGACTAGCGGGGGGCCAGATACGCAGTATTTT.

This clone was observed once. V gene TRBV20-1 combines with J gene TRBJ2-3; D is unclear. Per the germline V gene, CDR1 is DFQATT and CDR2 is SNEGSKA (reference sequence). The V end lost 3 bases, the J end lost 5 bases, and 21 bases lay between the germline ends. The CDR3 length is 16 residues. This chain's CDR3 is CSASKIGPILRDTQYF. The DNA for the CDR3 is TGCAGTGCTAGTAAAATTGGACCCATTCTCCGAGATACGCAGTATTTT.

The V gene is TRBV4-3, the J gene TRBJ1-2; D might be TRBD1 (5 bases). V lost 0 bases and J lost 4, with 12 bases in between. The CDR3 runs 15 residues. Germline V gene sequence: CDR1 LGHNA, CDR2 YSLEER. The CDR3 is CASSQDQGGSYGYTF. The CDR3 bases are TGCGCCAGCAGCCAAGATCAGGGAGGGAGCTATGGCTACACCTTC.

The J gene is TRBJ1-4, the V gene TRBV3-1 (or the pseudogene TRBV3-2); D is unclear. With 0 bases removed from V and 6 bases from J, the gap between germline ends came to 17 bases. Per germline, CDR1 LGHDT and CDR2 YNNKEL (reference sequence). The CDR3 sequence is 17 residues long. The CDR3 DNA is TGTGCCAGCAGCCAAGATTCTAAGGCTGTTCGGGATGAAAAACTGTTTTTT. As protein: CASSQDSKAVRDEKLFF.

This chain links TRBV7-9 with TRBJ1-2; D is perhaps TRBD1 (6 bases). Germline CDR1 reads SEHNR; CDR2 reads FQNEAQ (reference sequence). This CDR3 has 14 residues. Trimming pared 5 bases from V and 4 bases from J, leaving 14 bases between. CDR3 DNA sequence: TGTGCCAGCAGCCCGGACAGTATCCCCTATGGCTACACCTTC. Its translation: CASSPDSIPYGYTF.

Only a few counts were recorded for this clone. This rearrangement joins TRBV29-1 to TRBJ2-7, with a possible D match to TRBD2 (7 bases). Between the trimmed V and J ends, which lost 7 bases and 4 bases, there was a span of 17 bases. The CDR3 has 13 residues. Germline V lookup: CDR1 SQVTM, CDR2 ANQGSEA. CDR3 DNA sequence: TGCAGCGGTGGGTCAGGGGAGGGGTACGAGCAGTACTTC. Protein product: CSGGSGEGYEQYF.

The chain has TRBV11-2 and TRBJ2-7; D gene ambiguous. The CDR3 has 15 amino acids. Per germline, CDR1 SGHAT and CDR2 FQNNGV. Deletions cut 5 bases from V and 0 bases from J, with 14 bases between. CDR3 bases: TGTGCCAGCAGCCTCCACCTTGGATCCTCCTACGAGCAGTACTTC. Translated, it gives CASSLHLGSSYEQYF.

Here the CDR3 reads CASSPEGQPNTEAFF. The CDR3 DNA is TGTGCCAGCTCACCTGAGGGGCAGCCAAACACTGAAGCTTTCTTT. The chain has TRBV18 and TRBJ1-1, with D perhaps TRBD1 (5 bases). Per germline, CDR1 KGHSH and CDR2 LQKENI. The ends were cut back, 3 bases at V and 2 bases at J, with 13 bases in the middle. The CDR3 spans 15 residues. The entire variable domain, with the rest obtained from reference TRBV18 and TRBJ1-1, is as follows: NAGVMQNPRHLVRRRGQEARLRCSPMKGHSHVYWYRQLPEEGLKFMVYLQKENIIDESGMPKERFSAEFPKEGPSILRIQQVVRGDSAAYFCASSPEGQPNTEAFFGQGTRLTVV.

The V and J genes are TRBV6-6 and TRBJ1-1; D remains unclear. CDR1 is MNHNY and CDR2 is SVGAGI in the germline V gene (reference sequence). Trimming shortened V by 5 bases and J by 6 bases, and 16 bases separated the two germline ends. This CDR3 comprises 14 residues. The CDR3 DNA reads as TGTGCCAGCAGTCGACCTCGGGCGGGCTCTGAAGCTTTCTTT. Protein: CASSRPRAGSEAFF.

The rearrangement joins TRBV6-5 to TRBJ2-5; 7 bases line up with TRBD2. The V gene end was trimmed by 5 bases and the J gene end by 5 bases; junction bases not matched to a gene: 11. This CDR3 contains 15 residues. Per the germline V gene, CDR1 is MNHEY and CDR2 is SVGAGI. The CDR3 here is CASSPELALRETQYF. CDR3 coding DNA: TGTGCCAGCAGTCCCGAACTAGCGCTCCGGGAGACCCAGTACTTC.